Listed below are T cell receptor beta chains from one sample, sequenced in a study of sequential checkpoint blockade in melanoma. Using immunoSEQ multiplex PCR, the repertoire was profiled, and TCRdb retains in-frame clones only, with some absent. The data contain more than 25,000 clones, 85% to 90% of them singletons. The source was CD8+ T cells sorted from blood (inferred from file names), collected from a patient given nivolumab and ipilimumab in sequence. All receptors derive from a human donor with melanoma. CDR3s include the opening cysteine and the closing phenylalanine or tryptophan.

len: 16; v_gene: TRBV11-2; j_gene: TRBJ1-4; CDR3aa: CASSLVKAGGQEKLFF
len: 13; v_gene: TRBV19; j_gene: TRBJ2-7; CDR3aa: CASSPGTDHEQYF
len: 12; v_gene: TRBV11-2; j_gene: TRBJ2-7; CDR3aa: CASSPGQYEQYF
len: 13; v_gene: TRBV9; j_gene: TRBJ2-7; CDR3aa: CASSTDRDHEQYF
len: 11; v_gene: TRBV2; j_gene: TRBJ2-5; CDR3aa: CASNLGETQYF
len: 16; v_gene: TRBV28; j_gene: TRBJ1-4; CDR3aa: CASRDRGYATNEKLFF
len: 15; v_gene: TRBV9; j_gene: TRBJ1-2; CDR3aa: CASSVGQGNDYGYTF
len: 14; v_gene: TRBV19; j_gene: TRBJ2-7; CDR3aa: CASSIGGNGYEQYF
len: 13; v_gene: TRBV7-8; j_gene: TRBJ1-1; CDR3aa: CASSPEMNTEAFF
len: 17; v_gene: TRBV2; j_gene: TRBJ2-3; CDR3aa: CASSKGLAEISTDTQYF
len: 15; v_gene: TRBV28; j_gene: TRBJ2-2; CDR3aa: CASSSGQGDTGELFF
len: 15; v_gene: TRBV9; j_gene: TRBJ2-1; CDR3aa: CASSVTSGRAHEQFF
len: 15; v_gene: TRBV19; j_gene: TRBJ1-5; CDR3aa: CASSIFSHSNQPQHF
len: 14; v_gene: TRBV28; j_gene: TRBJ2-7; CDR3aa: CASSPGQGAYEQYF
len: 12; v_gene: TRBV28; j_gene: TRBJ2-4; CDR3aa: CASNGDKNIQYF
len: 17; v_gene: TRBV6-1; j_gene: TRBJ2-5; CDR3aa: CASSEARPRTGRETQYF
len: 19; v_gene: TRBV7-3; j_gene: TRBJ2-1; CDR3aa: CASSLVEGEALSDYNEQFF
len: 16; v_gene: TRBV10-3; j_gene: TRBJ2-1; CDR3aa: CAISESMAVSYNEQFF
len: 14; v_gene: TRBV27; j_gene: TRBJ1-5; CDR3aa: CASSQGARNQPQHF
len: 14; v_gene: TRBV30; j_gene: TRBJ1-1; CDR3aa: CAWSPLTGNTEAFF
len: 15; v_gene: TRBV5-4; j_gene: TRBJ2-3; CDR3aa: CASSRSHFSTDTQYF
len: 10; v_gene: TRBV9; j_gene: TRBJ2-1; CDR3aa: CASSVNPPVF
len: 15; v_gene: TRBV28; j_gene: TRBJ2-1; CDR3aa: CASSLEQGSYNEQFF
len: 11; v_gene: TRBV25-1; j_gene: TRBJ1-1; CDR3aa: CASRRYTEAFF
len: 14; v_gene: TRBV19; j_gene: TRBJ1-3; CDR3aa: CASSDGGSGNTIYF
len: 13; v_gene: TRBV7-8; j_gene: TRBJ2-7; CDR3aa: CASSRVPLIEQYF
len: 16; v_gene: TRBV9; j_gene: TRBJ2-1; CDR3aa: CASSVEGTDSYNEQFF
len: 16; v_gene: TRBV4-2; j_gene: TRBJ2-3; CDR3aa: CASSQDGDRGWDTQYF
len: 14; v_gene: TRBV25-1; j_gene: TRBJ2-1; CDR3aa: CASSEPGTNNEQFF
len: 15; v_gene: TRBV19; j_gene: TRBJ2-1; CDR3aa: CASSRAGGIVDEQFF
len: 19; v_gene: TRBV6-4; j_gene: TRBJ1-4; CDR3aa: CASRPRGGLNQQRYEKLFF
len: 15; v_gene: TRBV27; j_gene: TRBJ2-1; CDR3aa: CASRLAGARDNEQFF
len: 14; v_gene: TRBV28; j_gene: TRBJ2-7; CDR3aa: CASSLIDSSYEQYF
len: 16; v_gene: TRBV7-3; j_gene: TRBJ2-7; CDR3aa: CASSLLPAPRGYEQYF
len: 13; v_gene: TRBV29-1; j_gene: TRBJ1-2; CDR3aa: CSVVWNSQLGYTF
len: 15; v_gene: TRBV5-6; j_gene: TRBJ1-2; CDR3aa: CASSLGGGRPYGYTF
len: 17; v_gene: TRBV11-2; j_gene: TRBJ1-2; CDR3aa: CASSLAPLRGRSVGYTF
len: 12; v_gene: TRBV28; j_gene: .; CDR3aa: CASRFSPYEQYF
len: 13; v_gene: TRBV7-8; j_gene: TRBJ1-2; CDR3aa: CASSSGTGPTSTF
len: 12; v_gene: TRBV29-1; j_gene: TRBJ2-1; CDR3aa: CSVLGLAGGQFF
len: 17; v_gene: TRBV7-3; j_gene: TRBJ2-3; CDR3aa: CASSPWGGRGVTDTQYF
len: 13; v_gene: TRBV11-3; j_gene: TRBJ2-7; CDR3aa: CASSLNLGHEQYF
len: 16; v_gene: TRBV28; j_gene: TRBJ2-7; CDR3aa: CASSFPHWTEYYEQYF
len: 15; v_gene: TRBV4-3; j_gene: TRBJ1-2; CDR3aa: CASSQDSPGTDGYTF